The rows below give T cell receptor beta chains drawn from one sample of a study of blood T cell repertoires in COVID-19. The table came from immunoSEQ multiplex PCR; TCRdb's copy has only in-frame clones and leaves some out. The data contain around 130,000 clones, about four fifths of them seen just once; the ten biggest clones take up 15% to 20%. Sequencing was done on a sample of peripheral blood. The receptors were gathered from a man between 60 and 75 years old with active or convalescent COVID-19. Both conserved end residues are part of each CDR3. D genes are given only for firm matches. The size field is filled for only some rows; it gives once, few, many or a size class.

>-|TRBJ2-7|TRBD2|TRBV7-3
CASSFQGGRAYEQYF
TGTGCCAGCAGCTTTCAGGGCGGGAGGGCATACGAGCAGTACTTC
>-|TRBJ2-1|-|TRBV7-2
CASSLLLNLADEQFF
TGTGCCAGCAGCTTATTACTGAACCTAGCCGATGAGCAGTTCTTC
>-|TRBJ2-3|TRBD2|TRBV4-2
CASSPWQRDTDTQYF
TGTGCCAGCAGTCCCTGGCAGCGGGACACAGATACGCAGTATTTT
>-|TRBJ2-1|TRBD2|TRBV7-9
CASSLEGLAGRRNEQFF
TGTGCCAGCAGCTTAGAAGGTCTAGCGGGGAGGAGGAATGAGCAGTTCTTC
>-|TRBJ1-5|-|TRBV24-1
CATSDNGGNQPQHF
TGTGCCACCAGTGATAACGGGGGCAATCAGCCCCAGCATTTT
>-|TRBJ2-6|TRBD2|TRBV19
CASSISREGPGANVLTF
TGTGCCAGTAGTATATCCCGGGAGGGCCCTGGGGCCAACGTCCTGACTTTC
>-|TRBJ2-3|-|TRBV20-1
CSAPRDTQYF
TGCAGTGCTCCCAGGGATACGCAGTATTTT
>once|TRBJ2-1|-|TRBV24-1
CATSEQGGSSYNEQFF
TGTGCCACCAGTGAACAGGGGGGGAGCTCCTACAATGAGCAGTTCTTC
>-|TRBJ2-1|TRBD2|TRBV12-3/TRBV12-4
CASRLGLAGDEFF
TGTGCCAGCAGACTCGGACTAGCGGGAGATGAGTTCTTC
>-|TRBJ2-3|-|TRBV3-1/TRBV3-2
CASSQDSVSDTQYF
TGTGCCAGCAGCCAAGATAGCGTTTCAGATACGCAGTATTTT
>-|TRBJ1-2|-|TRBV6-5
CASGETFSYGYTF
TGTGCCAGCGGGGAGACATTCTCCTATGGCTACACCTTC
>-|TRBJ2-3|TRBD1|TRBV28
CASKGQGPSTDTQYF
TGTGCCAGCAAAGGACAGGGCCCTAGCACAGATACGCAGTATTTT
>few|TRBJ2-3|TRBD2|TRBV5-6
CASSSILAGQDTQYF
TGTGCCAGCAGCTCAATCCTAGCGGGACAAGATACGCAGTATTTT
>-|TRBJ2-2|-|TRBV21-1
CASSNTGPGGSFSGELFF
TGTGCCAGCAGCAATACCGGGCCCGGAGGAAGTTTTTCCGGGGAGCTGTTTTTT
>-|TRBJ2-7|TRBD2|TRBV3-1/TRBV3-2
CASSQIAGGAYEQYF
TGTGCCAGCAGCCAGATAGCGGGAGGGGCCTACGAGCAGTACTTC
>once|TRBJ2-7|-|TRBV4-3
CASSQERDISKQYF
TGCGCCAGCAGCCAAGAACGGGATATAAGCAAGCAGTACTTC
>-|TRBJ2-7|-|TRBV6-5
CASREGTLAYEQYF
TGTGCCAGCAGGGAGGGGACCTTGGCCTACGAGCAGTACTTC
>-|TRBJ1-1|TRBD1|TRBV10-3
CAIRQGAGGNTEAFF
TGTGCCATCCGACAGGGGGCAGGGGGGAACACTGAAGCTTTCTTT
>-|TRBJ1-1|-|TRBV27
CASSPSRDTEAFF
TGTGCCAGCAGTCCGTCCCGGGACACTGAAGCTTTCTTT
>-|TRBJ2-7|TRBD1|TRBV15
CATSSRTGSYEQYF
TGTGCCACCAGCAGCCGGACAGGCTCCTACGAGCAGTACTTC
>-|TRBJ1-1|-|TRBV24-1
CATSDSSKFSEAFF
TGTGCCACCAGTGACTCTAGCAAATTCTCTGAAGCTTTCTTT
>-|TRBJ1-4|-|TRBV4-2
CASSQDRSGGTNEKLFF
TGTGCCAGCAGCCAAGATCGCAGCGGGGGCACTAATGAAAAACTGTTTTTT
>-|TRBJ2-5|-|TRBV6-6
CASIDSKGDETQYF
TGTGCCAGCATCGACAGCAAGGGTGACGAGACCCAGTACTTC
>-|TRBJ2-6|-|TRBV24-1
CATSQGGLRASGANVLTF
TGTGCCACCAGTCAGGGGGGCCTGAGAGCCTCTGGGGCCAACGTCCTGACTTTC
>-|TRBJ2-6|-|TRBV2
CASRGVRANVLTF
TGTGCCAGCAGGGGAGTTAGGGCCAACGTCCTGACTTTC
>-|TRBJ1-2|TRBD1|TRBV5-6
CASSLSGTEYGYTF
TGTGCCAGCAGCCTATCCGGGACAGAGTATGGCTACACCTTC
>-|TRBJ2-2|-|TRBV18
CASSPLRTGELFF
TGTGCCAGCTCACCACTCAGGACCGGGGAGCTGTTTTTT
>-|TRBJ2-7|-|TRBV27
CASSLSESYEQYF
TGTGCCAGCAGTTTGAGCGAGAGCTACGAGCAGTACTTC
>-|TRBJ2-2|-|TRBV27
CASSLIQFANTGELFF
TGTGCCAGCAGTTTAATACAGTTCGCGAACACCGGGGAGCTGTTTTTT
>once|TRBJ2-1|TRBD2|TRBV11-1
CASSLGGSGPYNEQFF
TGTGCCAGCAGCTTAGGTGGTAGCGGGCCCTACAATGAGCAGTTCTTC
>-|TRBJ2-3|TRBD2|TRBV27
CASSIAGGGPDTQYF
TGTGCCAGCAGTATAGCGGGAGGCGGTCCAGATACGCAGTATTTT
>few|TRBJ1-1|TRBD1|TRBV15
CATSRDPLGGTGRTEAFF
TGTGCCACCAGCAGAGATCCCCTAGGAGGGACAGGGAGGACTGAAGCTTTCTTT
>-|TRBJ2-1|-|TRBV4-3
CASSPNTGYNEQFF
TGCGCCAGCAGCCCAAACACGGGCTACAATGAGCAGTTCTTC
>few|TRBJ2-2|TRBD2|TRBV7-9
CASSLQLAGTGELFF
TGTGCCAGCAGCCTCCAGCTAGCGGGCACCGGGGAGCTGTTTTTT
>-|TRBJ2-5|TRBD2|TRBV30
CAWIDRTSGSETQYF
TGTGCCTGGATCGATCGGACTAGCGGGAGCGAGACCCAGTACTTC
>few|TRBJ1-1|-|TRBV7-2
CASSLRTDTEAFF
TGTGCCAGCAGCTTGAGAACTGACACTGAAGCTTTCTTT
>-|TRBJ1-1|TRBD1|TRBV6-6
CASTYRGNTEAFF
TGTGCCAGCACTTACAGGGGGAACACTGAAGCTTTCTTT
>-|TRBJ1-4|-|TRBV2
CASMAYREKLFF
TGTGCCAGCATGGCTTACCGCGAAAAACTGTTTTTT
>-|TRBJ1-1|-|TRBV7-7
CASSLDREAEAFF
TGTGCCAGCAGCTTAGATCGGGAGGCTGAAGCTTTCTTT
>-|TRBJ1-3|-|TRBV4-3
CASSQGQGGRDTIYF
TGCGCCAGCAGCCAAGGGCAGGGAGGTAGAGACACCATATATTTT
>-|TRBJ2-5|-|TRBV6-5
CASSISIQETQYF
TGTGCCAGCAGTATCAGTATCCAAGAGACCCAGTACTTC
>-|TRBJ2-2|TRBD2|TRBV13
CASSPYYSGSSQPGELFF
TGTGCCAGCAGCCCTTACTATAGCGGGAGTAGCCAACCCGGGGAGCTGTTTTTT
>-|TRBJ1-5|TRBD1|TRBV28
CASSLITGAMQPQHF
TGTGCCAGCAGTTTGATAACAGGGGCCATGCAGCCCCAGCATTTT
>-|TRBJ2-1|TRBD2|TRBV3-1/TRBV3-2
CASSQWTSGRGVDNEQFF
TGTGCCAGCAGCCAATGGACTAGCGGGAGAGGAGTAGACAATGAGCAGTTCTTC
>few|TRBJ2-7|-|TRBV21-1
CARRTGAYEQYF
TGTGCCCGGAGGACAGGCGCCTACGAGCAGTACTTC
>-|TRBJ2-1|TRBD2|TRBV27
CASARESVSLAGDNEQFF
TGTGCCAGCGCTCGTGAATCCGTTTCCCTAGCGGGAGACAATGAGCAGTTCTTC
>-|TRBJ1-2|TRBD1|TRBV5-5
CASSLAPGQGDHGYTF
TGTGCCAGCAGCTTGGCTCCGGGACAGGGTGATCATGGCTACACCTTC